This T cell receptor beta chain came from a study of cytomegalovirus exposure and HLA in healthy donors (dated by TCRdb to 2017 to 2019). General notes on the study: According to a later analysis, one platform produced both the approximately 110 validation repertoires and the 666 repertoires of the first cohort. The study was designed to test whether signatures of past pathogen exposure could be identified by cataloging public T cell receptors. Along with the 666-subject first cohort, a separate validation cohort of around 120 different subjects was used. High-throughput TCR immunosequencing, statistical association of individual TCRs with disease status, and machine learning were combined to predict cytomegalovirus infection status.

CDR1 and CDR2 are read off the germline V gene as WSHSY and SAAADI. The CDR3, from cysteine to phenylalanine, totals 13 residues. The entry retains the CDR3 DNA only, 39 bases that are in frame from base 1. V is shortened by 3 bases, J by 2 bases, and the region joining them spans 8 bases. The donors belonged to the validation cohort of approximately 130 subjects, which was separate from the 666-subject first cohort. For this clone: This receptor's antigen is unknown. No much larger clone exists at a distance of one base, and base qualities are not known.

To prepare the library, the immunoSEQ multiplex PCR assay was applied. The authors' analysis ran thus. To diagnose cytomegalovirus status from the catalog of TCR beta chain sequences, a statistical classification framework was built. The table comes from immuneACCESS by way of TCRdb, which keeps in-frame sequences with V and J called. Part of the clones is missing from these tables; in studies checked, under half for an unresolved V gene and the rest for unknown reasons. The DNA gave D and trimming, while V, J and clone size come from that table. Counted in this sample were roughly 280,000 clones; 65% to 90% of them appeared once. The ten top clones hold 0.95% to 1.1% of the sample. The investigation overall reported the following: The authors suggested that the approach could potentially be extended to other disease states and immunological phenotypes. The classifier was reported to diagnose cytomegalovirus status with high specificity and sensitivity in both the original cohort and the validation cohort. All 120 or so repertoires were used to score co-occurrence in the validation cohort in a later analysis, because that analysis had no HLA typing for the cohort. In the study, about 150 TCR beta chains were listed as associated with cytomegalovirus. In vitro tests confirmed that a few of the cytomegalovirus-associated TCR beta chains recognize cytomegalovirus antigens. Most TCR sequences were seen in very few donors, while some public TCRs were found in many individuals. Of the cluster scores, around 95% were above 0 in a later analysis, which found that TCRs clustered in the first cohort also tended to co-occur in the 95 to 150 validation repertoires.

What was sequenced was PBMCs. The V gene is TRBV10-2 and the J gene is TRBJ2-7, with no confidently assigned D gene. This TCR derives from a woman between 18 and 29 years old in good health and CMV-seronegative. The DNA sequence reads TGCGCCAGCAGTGATATACAGCCCTACGAGCAGTACTTC. It specifies CASSDIQPYEQYF.